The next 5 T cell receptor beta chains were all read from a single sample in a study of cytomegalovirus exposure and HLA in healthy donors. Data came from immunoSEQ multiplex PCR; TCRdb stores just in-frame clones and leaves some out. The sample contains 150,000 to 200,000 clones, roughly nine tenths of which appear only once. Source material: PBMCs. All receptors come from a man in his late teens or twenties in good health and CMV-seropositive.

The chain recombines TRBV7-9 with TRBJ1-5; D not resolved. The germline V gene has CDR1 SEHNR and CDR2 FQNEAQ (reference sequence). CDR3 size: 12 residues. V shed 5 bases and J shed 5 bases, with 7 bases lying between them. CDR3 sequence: CASSPIDQPQHF. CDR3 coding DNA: TGTGCCAGCAGCCCTATAGATCAGCCCCAGCATTTT.

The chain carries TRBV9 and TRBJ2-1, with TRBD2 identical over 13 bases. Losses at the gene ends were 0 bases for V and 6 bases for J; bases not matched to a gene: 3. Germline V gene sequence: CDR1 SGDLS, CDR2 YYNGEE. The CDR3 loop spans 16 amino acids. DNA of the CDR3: TGTGCCAGCAGCGTAGAGGGACTAGCGGGATCCAATGAGCAGTTCTTC. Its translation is CASSVEGLAGSNEQFF. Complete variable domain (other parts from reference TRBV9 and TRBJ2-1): DSGVTQTPKHLITATGQRVTLRCSPRSGDLSVYWYQQSLDQGLQFLIQYYNGEERAKGNILERFSAQQFPDLHSELNLSSLELGDSALYFCASSVEGLAGSNEQFFGPGTRLTVL.

The CDR3 sequence: CSVEAGGRADTQYF. The CDR3 DNA is TGCAGCGTTGAGGCGGGAGGGAGGGCAGATACGCAGTATTTT. V is TRBV29-1 and J is TRBJ2-3; 9 nucleotides match TRBD2. The ends lost 3 bases at V and 4 bases at J; junction bases unmatched: 5. In germline, CDR1 is SQVTM, CDR2 ANQGSEA. The CDR3 runs 14 residues.

The chain's CDR3 is CASSSRVAGNNEQFF. The CDR3 DNA sequence: TGTGCCAGCAGTTCACGGGTAGCGGGGAACAATGAGCAGTTCTTC. The J gene is TRBJ2-1, the V gene TRBV7-3; 8 bases line up with TRBD2. J gave up 5 bases and V 6 bases, and 9 bases lay outside the gene matches. Per germline, CDR1 SGHTA and CDR2 FQGTGA. The CDR3 runs to 15 residues.

CDR3 sequence reads: CASSTRDRGHGEQYF. CDR3 sequence (DNA): TGCGCCAGCAGCACCCGGGACAGGGGGCACGGCGAGCAGTACTTC. The genes are TRBV5-1 and TRBJ2-7; the match to TRBD1 covers 12 bases. Germline CDR1 and CDR2: SGHRS and YFSETQ. With V trimmed by 4 bases and J by 6 bases, 8 bases remained unmatched. The length of the CDR3 is 15 residues.